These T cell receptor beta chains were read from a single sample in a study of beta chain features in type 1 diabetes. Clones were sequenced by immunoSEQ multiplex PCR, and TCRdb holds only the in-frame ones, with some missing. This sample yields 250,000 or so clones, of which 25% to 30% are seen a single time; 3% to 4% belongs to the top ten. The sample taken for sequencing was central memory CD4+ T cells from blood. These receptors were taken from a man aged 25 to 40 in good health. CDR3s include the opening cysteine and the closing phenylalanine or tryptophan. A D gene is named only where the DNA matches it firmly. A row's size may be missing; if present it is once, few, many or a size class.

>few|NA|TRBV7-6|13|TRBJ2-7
TGTGCCAGCAGCAATGGACAGACCTACGAGCAGTACTTC
CASSNGQTYEQYF
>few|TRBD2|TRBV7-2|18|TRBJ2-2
TGTGCCAGCAGCTTAGCGGTGCGGTCTAGCGGATACACCGGGGAGCTGTTTTTT
CASSLAVRSSGYTGELFF
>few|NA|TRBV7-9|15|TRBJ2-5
TGTGCCAGCAGCTACGGAGGACAGCCGGTGGAGACCCAGTACTTC
CASSYGGQPVETQYF
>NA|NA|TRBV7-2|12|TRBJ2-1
TGTGCCAGCAGCTTCCCGGGGACCAAGCAGTTCTTC
CASSFPGTKQFF
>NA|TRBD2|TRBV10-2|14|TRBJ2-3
TGCGCCAGCAGACGGGGGGACCTCACAGATACGCAGTATTTT
CASRRGDLTDTQYF
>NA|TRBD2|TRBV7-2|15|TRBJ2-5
TGTGCCAGCAGCCGAGGGACTAGCGGACAAGAGACCCAGTACTTC
CASSRGTSGQETQYF
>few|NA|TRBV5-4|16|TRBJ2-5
TGTGCCAGCAGCCCGGACCCCGGGGAAGGACAAGAGACCCAGTACTTC
CASSPDPGEGQETQYF
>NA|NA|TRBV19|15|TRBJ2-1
TGTGCCAGTAGTATAGAAGGGTTCTCCTACAATGAGCAGTTCTTC
CASSIEGFSYNEQFF
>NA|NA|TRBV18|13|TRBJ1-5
TGTGCCAGCTCACCACGATGGGATCAGCCCCAGCATTTT
CASSPRWDQPQHF
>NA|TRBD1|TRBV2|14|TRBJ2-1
TGTGCCAGCAGATTCCGGACAGGTTTGGATGAGCAGTTCTTC
CASRFRTGLDEQFF
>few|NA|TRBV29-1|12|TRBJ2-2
TGCAGCTGTTGGACAGTCACCGGGGAGCTGTTTTTT
CSCWTVTGELFF
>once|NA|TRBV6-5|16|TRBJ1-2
TGTGCCAGCAGTTACGGGGCAGGCCCAGCTGGATTTGGCTACACCTTC
CASSYGAGPAGFGYTF
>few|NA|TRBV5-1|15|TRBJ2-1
TGCGCCAGCAGCTTGGGAGCGGGCCCGAACAATGAGCAGTTCTTC
CASSLGAGPNNEQFF
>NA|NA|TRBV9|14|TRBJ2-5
TGTGCCAGCAGCGTAGGTGCAGGGCAAGAGACCCAGTACTTC
CASSVGAGQETQYF
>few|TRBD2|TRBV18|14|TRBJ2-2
TGTGCCAGCTCACCTGCGGGAGGAGCCGGGGAGCTGTTTTTT
CASSPAGGAGELFF
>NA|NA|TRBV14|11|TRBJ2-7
TGTGCCAGCAGCATAGGGTACGAGCAGTACTTC
CASSIGYEQYF
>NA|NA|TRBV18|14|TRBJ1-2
TGTGCCAGCTCACCAAAACCCCGTAGCGATGGCTACACCTTC
CASSPKPRSDGYTF
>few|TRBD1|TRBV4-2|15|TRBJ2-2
TGTGCCAGCAGCCAAGAAACAGGGGCCACCGGGGAGCTGTTTTTT
CASSQETGATGELFF
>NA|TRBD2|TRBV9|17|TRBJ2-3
TGTGCCAGCAGCGTAGGAGGGACTAGCGGGACAGTGGGTACGCAGTATTTT
CASSVGGTSGTVGTQYF
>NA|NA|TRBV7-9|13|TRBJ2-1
TGTGCCAGCAGGGCAGGGAGGAACAATGAGCAGTTCTTC
CASRAGRNNEQFF
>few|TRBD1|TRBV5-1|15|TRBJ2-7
TGCGCCAGCAAGCCCACTAGGGACAGCTCCTACGAGCAGTACTTC
CASKPTRDSSYEQYF
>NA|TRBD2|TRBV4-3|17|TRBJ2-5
TGCGCCAGCAGCCAAGGGACTAGCGGGAGGATAGCGGAGACCCAGTACTTC
CASSQGTSGRIAETQYF
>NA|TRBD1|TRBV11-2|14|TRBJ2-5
TGTGCCAGCAGCTTGGACAGGGTAGGAGAGACCCAGTACTTC
CASSLDRVGETQYF
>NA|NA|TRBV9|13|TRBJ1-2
TGTGCCAGCAGCGTAGGAGGAGACTTTAGCTACACCTTC
CASSVGGDFSYTF
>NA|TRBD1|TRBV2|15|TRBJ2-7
TGTGCCAGCAGTGAAGGGGAAAGGGGGCCGGACGAGCAGTACTTC
CASSEGERGPDEQYF
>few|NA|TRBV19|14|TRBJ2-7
TGTGCCAGTAGTACCCGGGACGGCCTCTACGAGCAGTACTTC
CASSTRDGLYEQYF
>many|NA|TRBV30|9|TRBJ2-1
TGTGCCGGGGGACAAGTGCAGTTCTTC
CAGGQVQFF
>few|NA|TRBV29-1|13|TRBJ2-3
TGCAGCTCCGGGGGAAGGGACACAGATACGCAGTATTTT
CSSGGRDTDTQYF
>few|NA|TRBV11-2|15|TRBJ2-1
TGTGCCAGCAGGCCGACAGTGGGAGTCGGCAATGAGCAGTTCTTC
CASRPTVGVGNEQFF
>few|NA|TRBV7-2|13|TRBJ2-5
TGTGCCAGCCGTTATCCTCCGCGGGAGACCCAGTACTTC
CASRYPPRETQYF
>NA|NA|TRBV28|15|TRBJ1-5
TGTGCCAGCAGTTTGGCGGGGAGCAACAATCAGCCCCAGCATTTT
CASSLAGSNNQPQHF
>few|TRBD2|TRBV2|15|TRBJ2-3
TGTGCCAGCAGCGCGACTAGCGTCAGGGTAGATACGCAGTATTTT
CASSATSVRVDTQYF
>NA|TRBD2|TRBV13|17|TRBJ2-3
TGTGCCAGCAGCTTCCGCGGCCTAGCGGGAGCTATAGATACGCAGTATTTT
CASSFRGLAGAIDTQYF
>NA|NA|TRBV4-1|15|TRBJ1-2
TGCGCCAGCAGCCAAGACAGGGCCTCCGACTATGGCTACACCTTC
CASSQDRASDYGYTF
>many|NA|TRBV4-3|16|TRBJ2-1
TGCGCCAGCAGCCAAGCACGGGAATTGGGATACAATGAGCAGTTCTTC
CASSQARELGYNEQFF
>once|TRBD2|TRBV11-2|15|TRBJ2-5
TGTGCCAGCAGCTTAGTGGGACTAGCGGCAGAGACCCAGTACTTC
CASSLVGLAAETQYF
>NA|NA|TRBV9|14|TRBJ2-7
TGTGCCAGCAGCGGGGGACTGCGGGCCAACGAGCAGTACTTC
CASSGGLRANEQYF
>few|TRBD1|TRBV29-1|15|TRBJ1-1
TGCAGCGTCGAAGGACAGGGGACAAAGAACACTGAAGCTTTCTTT
CSVEGQGTKNTEAFF
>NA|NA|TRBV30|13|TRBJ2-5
TGTGCCTGGGACGTAACCAGACAAGAGACCCAGTACTTC
CAWDVTRQETQYF
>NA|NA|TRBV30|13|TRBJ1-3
TGTGCCTGGAGTGGCGGGTCCGGAAACACCATATATTTT
CAWSGGSGNTIYF
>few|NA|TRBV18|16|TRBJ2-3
TGTGCCAGCTCACCTGGGTACCCAGGGGCTGCAGATACGCAGTATTTT
CASSPGYPGAADTQYF